These T cell receptor beta chains were read from a single sample in a study of blood T cell repertoires in COVID-19. Clones were read by immunoSEQ multiplex PCR, and TCRdb kept only the in-frame ones, dropping some. Here the sample spans about 140,000 clones, 84% being singletons. The sample consisted of peripheral blood. These receptors were obtained from a man in his 60s with active or convalescent COVID-19. The CDR3 runs from the conserved cysteine through the conserved F or W. Fields, in order: clone size, V gene, J gene, D gene, CDR3 DNA, CDR3 protein. A D gene is named only where the DNA matches it firmly. Not every row has a clone size; where given, it reads once, few, many or a size class.

clone size: .
V gene: TRBV14
J gene: TRBJ2-2
D gene: .
CDR3 DNA: TGTGCCAGCAGCCAGGCAGGGGAGGGCACCGGGGAGCTGTTTTTT
CDR3 protein: CASSQAGEGTGELFF

clone size: .
V gene: TRBV4-1
J gene: TRBJ1-2
D gene: .
CDR3 DNA: TGCGCCAGCAGCCAAGATGCCCAGGCCCATCACTATGGCTACACCTTC
CDR3 protein: CASSQDAQAHHYGYTF

clone size: few
V gene: TRBV4-3
J gene: TRBJ1-4
D gene: .
CDR3 DNA: TGCGCCAGCAGCCAAGTAATAGGGGTGGGTCTAGGGGAAAAACTGTTTTTT
CDR3 protein: CASSQVIGVGLGEKLFF

clone size: .
V gene: TRBV11-2
J gene: TRBJ2-1
D gene: .
CDR3 DNA: TGTGCCAGCAGCTACGGGGAGAACAATGAGCAGTTCTTC
CDR3 protein: CASSYGENNEQFF

clone size: .
V gene: TRBV6-5
J gene: TRBJ2-7
D gene: .
CDR3 DNA: TGTGCCAGCATGGCGGCCTACGAGCAGTACTTC
CDR3 protein: CASMAAYEQYF

clone size: .
V gene: TRBV29-1
J gene: TRBJ2-7
D gene: TRBD1
CDR3 DNA: TGCAGCGCTACCGGGACAGGGATAGGGGAGCAGTACTTC
CDR3 protein: CSATGTGIGEQYF

clone size: .
V gene: TRBV10-2
J gene: TRBJ2-5
D gene: TRBD2
CDR3 DNA: TGCGCCAGCAGTGACGGGGGGGCGTGGGAGACCCAGTACTTC
CDR3 protein: CASSDGGAWETQYF

clone size: .
V gene: TRBV11-2
J gene: TRBJ2-2
D gene: .
CDR3 DNA: TGTGCCAGCAGACCAGACAGAGGATCGGCCGGGGAGCTGTTTTTT
CDR3 protein: CASRPDRGSAGELFF

clone size: .
V gene: TRBV3-1/TRBV3-2
J gene: TRBJ1-5
D gene: .
CDR3 DNA: TGTGCCAGCAGCCAAGCAGGTGCCCATCAGCCCCAGCATTTT
CDR3 protein: CASSQAGAHQPQHF

clone size: few
V gene: TRBV19
J gene: TRBJ1-2
D gene: .
CDR3 DNA: TGTGCCAGTAATCCGGGGGGCGATGGCTACACCTTC
CDR3 protein: CASNPGGDGYTF

clone size: .
V gene: TRBV12-5
J gene: TRBJ2-3
D gene: TRBD2
CDR3 DNA: TGTGCTAGTGCCCCCTCGACGGCGGGAGTTAGTAGAATCACAGATACGCAGTATTTT
CDR3 protein: CASAPSTAGVSRITDTQYF

clone size: .
V gene: TRBV19
J gene: TRBJ1-3
D gene: .
CDR3 DNA: TGTGCCAGTAGCCGCGCGGGGACTGGAAACACCATATATTTT
CDR3 protein: CASSRAGTGNTIYF

clone size: .
V gene: TRBV27
J gene: TRBJ2-5
D gene: .
CDR3 DNA: TGTGCCAGCAGTGGGCAGGGAGAGACCCAGTACTTC
CDR3 protein: CASSGQGETQYF

clone size: .
V gene: TRBV7-8
J gene: TRBJ1-1
D gene: TRBD1
CDR3 DNA: TGTGCCAGCAGCTCCGGGACAGGGAGGAACACTGAAGCTTTCTTT
CDR3 protein: CASSSGTGRNTEAFF

clone size: .
V gene: TRBV6-5
J gene: TRBJ2-3
D gene: TRBD2
CDR3 DNA: TGTGCCAGCCAAAGGACGGGACTAGTAATACATACGCAGTATTTT
CDR3 protein: CASQRTGLVIHTQYF

clone size: once
V gene: TRBV6-2/TRBV6-3
J gene: TRBJ2-3
D gene: TRBD2
CDR3 DNA: TGTGCCAGCAGTTACTCGGCGGGAGGGCCCCCAGATACGCAGTATTTT
CDR3 protein: CASSYSAGGPPDTQYF

clone size: .
V gene: TRBV7-7
J gene: TRBJ2-3
D gene: TRBD1
CDR3 DNA: TGTGCCAGCAGCTCCACCTGGGACAGCAGCACAGATACGCAGTATTTT
CDR3 protein: CASSSTWDSSTDTQYF

clone size: .
V gene: TRBV10-3
J gene: TRBJ1-1
D gene: .
CDR3 DNA: TGTGCCATCAGCGACACCATGAACACTGAAGCTTTCTTT
CDR3 protein: CAISDTMNTEAFF

clone size: .
V gene: TRBV7-2
J gene: TRBJ1-5
D gene: .
CDR3 DNA: TGTGCCAGCAGCTTAGACCCGGGGGGCTATCAGCCCCAGCATTTT
CDR3 protein: CASSLDPGGYQPQHF

clone size: .
V gene: TRBV29-1
J gene: TRBJ1-2
D gene: TRBD1
CDR3 DNA: TGCAGCGTTTCCGGGACAGGGGGAAACGGCTACACCTTC
CDR3 protein: CSVSGTGGNGYTF

clone size: .
V gene: TRBV19
J gene: TRBJ1-2
D gene: .
CDR3 DNA: TGTGCCAGTAGTATACAAAACTATGGCTACACCTTC
CDR3 protein: CASSIQNYGYTF

clone size: few
V gene: TRBV3-1/TRBV3-2
J gene: TRBJ1-2
D gene: TRBD1
CDR3 DNA: TGTGCCAGCAGCCCCAGGGGGCTTTCTGGCTACACCTTC
CDR3 protein: CASSPRGLSGYTF

clone size: .
V gene: TRBV7-2
J gene: TRBJ2-7
D gene: .
CDR3 DNA: TGTGCCAGCAGCTTAGTCTGGAGTGCCCTCTACGAGCAGTACTTC
CDR3 protein: CASSLVWSALYEQYF

clone size: .
V gene: TRBV25-1
J gene: TRBJ2-1
D gene: .
CDR3 DNA: TGTGCCAGCAGGAAGACTGAATGGAATAATGAGCAGTTCTTC
CDR3 protein: CASRKTEWNNEQFF

clone size: .
V gene: TRBV7-8
J gene: TRBJ1-5
D gene: .
CDR3 DNA: TGTGCCAGCAGCCCGACGGGGGAAGGGCCCTATCAGCCCCAGCATTTT
CDR3 protein: CASSPTGEGPYQPQHF

clone size: .
V gene: TRBV19
J gene: TRBJ2-1
D gene: .
CDR3 DNA: TGTGCCAGTAGAGGTTCAGGGTACAATGAGCAGTTCTTC
CDR3 protein: CASRGSGYNEQFF

clone size: .
V gene: TRBV4-3
J gene: TRBJ1-6
D gene: .
CDR3 DNA: TGCGCCAGCAGCCAAGAGCTGTTAACAGGGCTGGATTCACCCCTCCACTTT
CDR3 protein: CASSQELLTGLDSPLHF

clone size: .
V gene: TRBV7-2
J gene: TRBJ2-1
D gene: TRBD1
CDR3 DNA: TGTGCCAGCAGCTTAGAAAGACAGGGTTACAATGAGCAGTTCTTC
CDR3 protein: CASSLERQGYNEQFF

clone size: .
V gene: TRBV6-5
J gene: TRBJ1-2
D gene: .
CDR3 DNA: TGTGCCAGCAGTTACTCTCGCAGGAACTATGGCTACACCTTC
CDR3 protein: CASSYSRRNYGYTF

clone size: .
V gene: TRBV19
J gene: TRBJ1-2
D gene: .
CDR3 DNA: TGTGCCAGTATGGCCTCAGCTAACTATGGCTACACCTTC
CDR3 protein: CASMASANYGYTF

clone size: .
V gene: TRBV27
J gene: TRBJ2-1
D gene: TRBD2
CDR3 DNA: TGTGCCAGCCATCCGGCTAGCGGGACCTACAATGAGCAGTTCTTC
CDR3 protein: CASHPASGTYNEQFF

clone size: few
V gene: TRBV19
J gene: TRBJ1-2
D gene: TRBD1
CDR3 DNA: TGTGCCAGTAGCGAGACAGGGGGCCGGGTGAACTATGGCTACACCTTC
CDR3 protein: CASSETGGRVNYGYTF

clone size: .
V gene: TRBV5-1
J gene: TRBJ1-3
D gene: .
CDR3 DNA: TGCGCCAGCAGCTTGGGGTCCTACAGCTCTGGAAACACCATATATTTT
CDR3 protein: CASSLGSYSSGNTIYF

clone size: .
V gene: TRBV10-3
J gene: TRBJ1-2
D gene: TRBD1
CDR3 DNA: TGTGCCATCAGGATACAGGGGTTCTTGGGCTACACCTTC
CDR3 protein: CAIRIQGFLGYTF

clone size: .
V gene: TRBV9
J gene: TRBJ2-3
D gene: TRBD2
CDR3 DNA: TGTGCCAGCAGCGTTAGCGGGAGCCAAGATACGCAGTATTTT
CDR3 protein: CASSVSGSQDTQYF

clone size: .
V gene: TRBV27
J gene: TRBJ1-5
D gene: TRBD1
CDR3 DNA: TGTGCCAGCAGTCCCATAGGGCGGGACAGCCACAATCAGCCCCAGCATTTT
CDR3 protein: CASSPIGRDSHNQPQHF

clone size: .
V gene: TRBV4-1
J gene: TRBJ2-5
D gene: TRBD2
CDR3 DNA: TGCGCCAGCAGCCAAGCTAAGCCGGGACTAGCTCACCAAGAGACCCAGTACTTC
CDR3 protein: CASSQAKPGLAHQETQYF

clone size: once
V gene: TRBV9
J gene: TRBJ1-3
D gene: .
CDR3 DNA: TGTGCCAGCAGCGTAGGGGGCAGGGCGGCCCCTGGAAACACCATATATTTT
CDR3 protein: CASSVGGRAAPGNTIYF

clone size: .
V gene: TRBV6-5
J gene: TRBJ1-2
D gene: .
CDR3 DNA: TGTGCCAGCAAGGAGGGCGACTATGGCTACACCTTC
CDR3 protein: CASKEGDYGYTF

clone size: .
V gene: TRBV2
J gene: TRBJ1-6
D gene: TRBD1
CDR3 DNA: TGTGCCAGCAGTCTCACCGACAGGGAATCACCCCTCCACTTT
CDR3 protein: CASSLTDRESPLHF

clone size: .
V gene: TRBV6-2/TRBV6-3
J gene: TRBJ1-2
D gene: .
CDR3 DNA: TGTGCCAGCAGTTACCAGCGAGGAGGCTACACCTTC
CDR3 protein: CASSYQRGGYTF

clone size: .
V gene: TRBV4-3
J gene: TRBJ1-1
D gene: .
CDR3 DNA: TGCGCCAGCAGCCAGACTGACAGTTTCCTAACACTGAGAGCTTTCTTT
CDR3 protein: CASSQTDSFLTLRAFF

clone size: .
V gene: TRBV7-8
J gene: TRBJ1-3
D gene: TRBD1
CDR3 DNA: TGTGCCAGCAGCCAAGGACAGGGGCTCGCCGGAAACACCATATATTTT
CDR3 protein: CASSQGQGLAGNTIYF

clone size: once
V gene: TRBV10-1
J gene: TRBJ2-3
D gene: .
CDR3 DNA: TGCGCCAGCAGTGAGTCACAATCCCCTCGGGGAGATACGCAGTATTTT
CDR3 protein: CASSESQSPRGDTQYF

clone size: .
V gene: TRBV3-1/TRBV3-2
J gene: TRBJ1-1
D gene: .
CDR3 DNA: TGTGCCAGCAGCCAACAGGGGAGGAACACTGAAGCTTTCTTT
CDR3 protein: CASSQQGRNTEAFF

clone size: .
V gene: TRBV19
J gene: TRBJ2-5
D gene: TRBD2
CDR3 DNA: TGTGCCAGTAGTATTGCGGGGGGCCAAGAGACCCAGTACTTC
CDR3 protein: CASSIAGGQETQYF

clone size: .
V gene: TRBV11-3
J gene: TRBJ2-7
D gene: .
CDR3 DNA: TGTGCCAGCAGCTTAGCCGACAACTCCTACGAGCAGTACTTC
CDR3 protein: CASSLADNSYEQYF

clone size: few
V gene: TRBV7-2
J gene: TRBJ2-2
D gene: TRBD1
CDR3 DNA: TGTGCCAGCAGCAAACGATACAGGGGATTAAACACCGGGGAGCTGTTTTTT
CDR3 protein: CASSKRYRGLNTGELFF

clone size: .
V gene: TRBV16
J gene: TRBJ1-1
D gene: .
CDR3 DNA: TGTGCCAGCAGCCTTACAGAGACGAACACTGAAGCTTTCTTT
CDR3 protein: CASSLTETNTEAFF

clone size: .
V gene: TRBV9
J gene: TRBJ2-4
D gene: .
CDR3 DNA: TGTGCCAGCAGCCCACAGGGTCTAGCCAAAAACATTCAGTACTTC
CDR3 protein: CASSPQGLAKNIQYF

clone size: .
V gene: TRBV5-1
J gene: TRBJ2-1
D gene: TRBD1
CDR3 DNA: TGCGCCAGCAGCTGGGACGGGACAGGATACAATGAGCAGTTCTTC
CDR3 protein: CASSWDGTGYNEQFF

clone size: once
V gene: TRBV27
J gene: TRBJ1-6
D gene: .
CDR3 DNA: TGTGCCAGCAGTTTCACCAAGGGGATGGATTCACCCCTCCACTTT
CDR3 protein: CASSFTKGMDSPLHF

clone size: once
V gene: TRBV6-5
J gene: TRBJ1-1
D gene: .
CDR3 DNA: TGTGCCAGCAATCAGGGAAGAGGTACTGAAGCTTTCTTT
CDR3 protein: CASNQGRGTEAFF

clone size: .
V gene: TRBV30
J gene: TRBJ2-5
D gene: TRBD1
CDR3 DNA: TGTGCCTGGAATAACAGGGGGCGCGTGGGAGAGACCCAGTACTTC
CDR3 protein: CAWNNRGRVGETQYF

clone size: once
V gene: TRBV6-2/TRBV6-3
J gene: TRBJ1-2
D gene: .
CDR3 DNA: TGTGCCAGCAGTTACTGGGGGAGGGATCTTCCCTTTAACTATGGCTACACCTTC
CDR3 protein: CASSYWGRDLPFNYGYTF